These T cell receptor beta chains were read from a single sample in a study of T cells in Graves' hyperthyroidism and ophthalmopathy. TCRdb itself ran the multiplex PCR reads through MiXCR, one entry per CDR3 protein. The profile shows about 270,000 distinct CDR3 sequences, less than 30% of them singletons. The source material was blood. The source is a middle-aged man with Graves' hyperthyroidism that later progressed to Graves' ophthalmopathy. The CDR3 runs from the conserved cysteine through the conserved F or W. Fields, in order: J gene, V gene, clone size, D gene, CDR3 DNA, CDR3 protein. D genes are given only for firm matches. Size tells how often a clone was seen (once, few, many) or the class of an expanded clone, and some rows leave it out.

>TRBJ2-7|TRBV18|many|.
TGTGCCAGCTCACCGGGAGGTCTACCCTACGAGCAGTACTTC
CASSPGGLPYEQYF
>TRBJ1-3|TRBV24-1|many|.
TGTGCCCCTAAGCTACCGGTTCCCACCTCGTCCCACTCTGGAAACACCATATATTTT
CAPKLPVPTSSHSGNTIYF
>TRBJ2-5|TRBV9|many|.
TGTGCCAGCAGCGTGGGCCCTAGCAAAGGAGAGACCCAGTACTTC
CASSVGPSKGETQYF
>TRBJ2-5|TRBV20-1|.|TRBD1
TGCAGTGCTACACGTGGACAGGAGATCCAAGAGACCCAGTACTTC
CSATRGQEIQETQYF
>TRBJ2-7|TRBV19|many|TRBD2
TGTGCCAGTAGTATAAGTCCTAGCGGCTCCTACGAGCAGTACTTC
CASSISPSGSYEQYF
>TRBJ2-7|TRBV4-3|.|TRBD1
TGCGCCAGCAGCCAAGGGTTTTCCGACAGGGCCTACGAGCAGTACTTC
CASSQGFSDRAYEQYF
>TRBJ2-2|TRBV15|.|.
TGTGCCACCAGCAAACAGGAGAACACCGGGGAGCTGTTTTTT
CATSKQENTGELFF
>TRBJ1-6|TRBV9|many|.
TGTGCCAGCAGCACCCGGGACGGCCAGCCGATCCACTTT
CASSTRDGQPIHF
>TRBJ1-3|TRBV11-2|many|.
TGTGCCAGCATCCCACATTCGATAGGGGGTTGGAACACCATATATTTT
CASIPHSIGGWNTIYF
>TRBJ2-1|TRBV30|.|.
TGTGCCTGGAAGGGGGGGCCCAATGAGCAGTTCTTC
CAWKGGPNEQFF
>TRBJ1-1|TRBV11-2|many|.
TGTGCCAGCAGCTTAGATCCTTGGGGGAACACTGAAGCTTTCTTT
CASSLDPWGNTEAFF
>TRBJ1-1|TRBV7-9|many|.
TGTGCCAGCAGCTTAGCCGGGAGCAAGAACACTGAAGCTTTCTTT
CASSLAGSKNTEAFF
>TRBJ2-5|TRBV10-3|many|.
TGTGCCATCAGTGAAGTCGCCAGTAAAGAGACCCAGTACTTC
CAISEVASKETQYF
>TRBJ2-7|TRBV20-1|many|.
TGCAGTGCCGCAGTGATGAGGCTACCGAAAGAGCAGTACTTC
CSAAVMRLPKEQYF
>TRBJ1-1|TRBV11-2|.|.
TGTGCCAGCAGTTTAGTTTGGGGGACAAAGCACACTGAAGCTTTCTTT
CASSLVWGTKHTEAFF
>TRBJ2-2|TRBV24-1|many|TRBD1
TGTGCCACCAGTGATTTGGGACAGGCCACCGGGGAGCTGTTTTTT
CATSDLGQATGELFF
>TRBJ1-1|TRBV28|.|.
TGTGCCAGCAGTTTTCAGGGGCGGAGGGCTTTCTTT
CASSFQGRRAFF
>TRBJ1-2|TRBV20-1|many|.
TGCAGTGCAAGGGACATCCCAAGGAGAAGAGGCTACACCTTC
CSARDIPRRRGYTF
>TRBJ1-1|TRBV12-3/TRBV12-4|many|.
TGTGCCAGCAGTTTGAACAGGGTGCCTGAAGCTTTCTTT
CASSLNRVPEAFF
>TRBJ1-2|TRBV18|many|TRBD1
TGTGCCAGCTCACCCGACAGGGATGGCTACACCTTC
CASSPDRDGYTF
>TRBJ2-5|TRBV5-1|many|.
TGCGCCAGCAGCTTGTTAACTAATCAAGAGACCCAGTACTTC
CASSLLTNQETQYF
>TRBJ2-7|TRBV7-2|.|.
TGTGCCAGCAGCTATGGCGTTAACGAGCAGTACTTC
CASSYGVNEQYF
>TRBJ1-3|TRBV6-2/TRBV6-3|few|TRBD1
TGTGCCAGCAGCGCCGGGACAGGGCCCCTCTCTGGAAACACCATATATTTT
CASSAGTGPLSGNTIYF
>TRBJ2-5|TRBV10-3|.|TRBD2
TGTGCCACCAGCCGAATTAGCGGGGGATCCCCCGAAGAGACCCAGTACTTC
CATSRISGGSPEETQYF
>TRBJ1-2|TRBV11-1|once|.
TGTGCCAGCAGCTTAAGGGGAGCGCCGAACTATGGCTACACCTTC
CASSLRGAPNYGYTF
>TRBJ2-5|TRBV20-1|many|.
TGCAGTGCTAGTCTCAGCCAAGAGACCCAGTACTTC
CSASLSQETQYF
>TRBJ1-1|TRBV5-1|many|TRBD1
TGCGCCAGCAGCGACTTGGACAGGGGAAGCACTGAAGCTTTCTTT
CASSDLDRGSTEAFF
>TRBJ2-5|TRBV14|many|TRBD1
TGTGCCAGCAGCCAAGTTGGAGGACAGGGGATCGCAAGGGAGACCCAGTACTTC
CASSQVGGQGIARETQYF
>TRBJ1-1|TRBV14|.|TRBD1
TGTGCCAGCAGCACCTGGACAGGGACGAACACTGAAGCTTTCTTT
CASSTWTGTNTEAFF
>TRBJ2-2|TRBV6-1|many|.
TGTGCCAGCAGACGGAGCGGGGAGCTGTTTTTT
CASRRSGELFF
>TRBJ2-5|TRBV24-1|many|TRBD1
TGTGCCACCAGTGATCAGAACAGGGGGATGAAAGAGACCCAGTACTTC
CATSDQNRGMKETQYF
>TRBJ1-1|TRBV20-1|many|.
TGCAGTGCCCCACCGGCAGGAGGGGCTGAAGCTTTCTTT
CSAPPAGGAEAFF
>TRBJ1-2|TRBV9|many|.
TGTGCCAGCAGCGTAGAGATTAACTATGGCTACACCTTC
CASSVEINYGYTF
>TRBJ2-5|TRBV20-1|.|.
TGCAGTGTACTCCGGGGAGGCGGGGCCACAGAGACCCAGTACTTC
CSVLRGGGATETQYF
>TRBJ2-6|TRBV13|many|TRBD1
TGTGCCAGCAGCCCTACAGGGGGCTCTGGGGCCAACGTCCTGACTTTC
CASSPTGGSGANVLTF
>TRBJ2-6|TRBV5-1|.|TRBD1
TGCGCCAGCAGCAGCACGGGACAGTCCCTCTCTGGGGCCAACGTCCTGACTTTC
CASSSTGQSLSGANVLTF
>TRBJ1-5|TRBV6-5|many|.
TGTGCCAGCAGTTCCCCAATTAATCAGCCCCAGCATTTT
CASSSPINQPQHF
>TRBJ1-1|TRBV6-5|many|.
TGTGCCAGCAGTTACGGGTACCCACCGAACACTGAAGCTTTCTTT
CASSYGYPPNTEAFF
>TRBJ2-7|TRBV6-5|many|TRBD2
TGTGCCAGCAGTTACTCGGCTAGCGGGAGAGGCCGATCCTACGAGCAGTACTTC
CASSYSASGRGRSYEQYF
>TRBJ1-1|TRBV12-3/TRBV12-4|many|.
TGTGCCAGCAGTTTATTTACTGGGGACACTGAAGCTTTCTTT
CASSLFTGDTEAFF
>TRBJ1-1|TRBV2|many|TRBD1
TGTGCCAGCAGTGTGTTGGAGGGGGCGAACTTTGGGGCTTTCTTT
CASSVLEGANFGAFF
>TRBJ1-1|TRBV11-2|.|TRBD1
TGTGCCAGCAGCTTAGTAGCTTGGGACAGGGTCAAGAACACTGAAGCTTTCTTT
CASSLVAWDRVKNTEAFF
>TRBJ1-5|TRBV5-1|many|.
TGCGCCAGCAGCCCCGGGGGCACAAATCAGCCCCAGCATTTT
CASSPGGTNQPQHF
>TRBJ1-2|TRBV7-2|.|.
TGTGCCAGCAGCTTAGGCGCCAGTTACTATGGCTACACCTTC
CASSLGASYYGYTF
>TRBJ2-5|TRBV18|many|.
TGTGCCAGCTCACCAGATCGGGGCCCGCGAGAGACCCAGTACTTC
CASSPDRGPRETQYF
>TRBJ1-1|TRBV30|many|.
TGTGCCTGGAGTAAACGCACTGAAGCTTTCTTT
CAWSKRTEAFF
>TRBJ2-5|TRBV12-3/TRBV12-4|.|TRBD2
TGTGCCAGCAGACCTAGGGTAGCGGGGGGCCAAGAGACCCAGTACTTC
CASRPRVAGGQETQYF
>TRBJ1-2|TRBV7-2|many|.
TGTGCCAGCAGCTTACAGGGAAGGACGGTCTATGGCTACACCTTC
CASSLQGRTVYGYTF
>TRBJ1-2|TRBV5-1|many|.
TGCGCCAGCAGCCTGGTGGACGACTCCCTACATGGCTACACCTTC
CASSLVDDSLHGYTF
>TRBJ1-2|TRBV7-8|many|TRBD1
TGTGCCAGCAGCTCGGACAGGTTCCCTTCTAACTATGGCTACACCTTC
CASSSDRFPSNYGYTF
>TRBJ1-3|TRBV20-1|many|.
TGCAGTGCTAGTACCCAGCCTGGAAACACCATATATTTT
CSASTQPGNTIYF
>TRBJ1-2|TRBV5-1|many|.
TGCGCCAGCAGCTTGGGGCAGCGAGGCGGCTACACCTTC
CASSLGQRGGYTF
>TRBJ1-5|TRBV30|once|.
TGTGCCTGTAGTGAAACCTCGGGACAATGGAGCAATCAGCCCCAGCATTTT
CACSETSGQWSNQPQHF
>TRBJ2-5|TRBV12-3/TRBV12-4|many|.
TGTGCCAGCAGCCACTTGGCGCAAGAGACCCAGTACTTC
CASSHLAQETQYF
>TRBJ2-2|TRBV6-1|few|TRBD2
TGTGCCAGCAGTGAAGGGACTAGATCCGGGGAGCTGTTTTTT
CASSEGTRSGELFF